These T cell receptor beta chains were read from a single sample in a study of shared T cell receptors in the human thymus. TCRdb's copy holds only in-frame clones and misses some; the assay was immunoSEQ multiplex PCR. The sample carries 600,000 or so clones, around 87% recorded once. These data also formed part of another study, on human thymus T cells.

Sequencing was performed on thymocytes. The receptor source for this set is a boy under three years old with a congenital heart defect. Both conserved end residues are part of each CDR3. The D gene is left open where the match is weak. The size of a clone is reported for some rows only, either as once, few or many, or as a class for expanded clones.

>-|TRBV11-3|-|TRBJ2-1
CASSHQRNEQFF
TGTGCCAGCAGCCATCAGCGTAATGAGCAGTTCTTC
>-|TRBV27|-|TRBJ2-7
CASRDLRDQQYF
TGTGCCAGCAGGGACCTCAGGGATCAGCAGTACTTC
>TRBD1|TRBV14|-|TRBJ2-7
CASSQGSQGAGQGAGYEQYF
TGTGCCAGCAGCCAGGGATCCCAAGGAGCGGGACAGGGGGCTGGGTACGAGCAGTACTTC
>TRBD1|TRBV30|few|TRBJ2-3
CAWMPEDRRIDTQYF
TGTGCCTGGATGCCGGAGGACAGGCGGATCGATACGCAGTATTTT
>-|TRBV20-1|-|TRBJ2-1
CSARDIGEQFF
TGCAGTGCTAGGGACATTGGCGAGCAGTTCTTC
>TRBD1|TRBV7-9|-|TRBJ2-7
CASSHELGTGTYEQYF
TGTGCCAGCAGTCACGAGTTAGGGACAGGGACCTACGAGCAGTACTTC
>-|TRBV19|few|TRBJ2-2
CASSMGGTGELFF
TGTGCCAGTAGTATGGGGGGCACCGGGGAGCTGTTTTTT
>-|TRBV6-5|-|TRBJ2-1
CASSYSSGRKDNEQFF
TGTGCCAGCAGTTACTCGAGTGGGAGGAAGGACAATGAGCAGTTCTTC
>-|TRBV12-2|-|TRBJ1-5
CASRYIATQGVTVAWPQHF
TGTGCAAGTCGCTACATAGCGACACAGGGGGTAACGGTAGCTTGGCCCCAGCATTTT
>-|TRBV12-5|-|TRBJ1-1
CASGLFPEGLRAFF
TGTGCTAGTGGTTTGTTCCCGGAGGGGCTTCGCGCTTTCTTT
>-|TRBV14|-|TRBJ2-7
CASSNGVLEEGPPYEQYF
TGTGCCAGCAGCAACGGGGTTTTGGAGGAGGGGCCCCCCTACGAGCAGTACTTC
>-|TRBV10-2|-|TRBJ2-3
CASSEWAGLASTDTQYF
TGCGCCAGCAGTGAATGGGCGGGATTGGCTAGCACAGATACGCAGTATTTT
>-|TRBV7-2|-|TRBJ2-4
CASSPKDSSRYF
TGTGCCAGCAGCCCTAAGGACAGTAGTAGGTACTTC
>TRBD2|TRBV2|-|TRBJ2-3
CASSEGTSGGVRDTQYF
TGTGCCAGCAGTGAAGGGACTAGCGGGGGGGTCCGCGATACGCAGTATTTT
>TRBD1|TRBV6-1|-|TRBJ1-1
CASSPGQGTFF
TGTGCCAGCAGTCCGGGACAGGGGACTTTCTTT
>TRBD1|TRBV5-4|-|TRBJ1-1
CASSPDRDGAFF
TGTGCCAGCAGCCCAGACAGGGATGGAGCTTTCTTT
>-|TRBV2|-|TRBJ1-1
CASATDRTNTEAFF
TGTGCCAGCGCCACAGACAGGACGAACACTGAAGCTTTCTTT
>-|TRBV6-5|-|TRBJ1-1
CASSYSRGGLNTEAFF
TGTGCCAGCAGTTACAGCCGGGGGGGATTGAACACTGAAGCTTTCTTT
>-|TRBV27|-|TRBJ2-1
CASSFLQGGHNEQFF
TGTGCCAGCAGTTTTTTACAGGGTGGCCACAATGAGCAGTTCTTC
>TRBD1|TRBV18|-|TRBJ1-1
CASSPITGTGLLMNTEAFF
TGTGCCAGCTCCCCAATCACTGGGACAGGGCTACTTATGAACACTGAAGCTTTCTTT
>TRBD1|TRBV10-1|-|TRBJ1-4
CARRSAGQGNSNEKLFF
TGCGCCAGACGAAGTGCGGGACAGGGGAATTCTAATGAAAAACTGTTTTTT
>TRBD1|TRBV27|-|TRBJ1-2
CASSPGTGGRGYTF
TGTGCCAGCAGTCCCGGGACAGGGGGCAGAGGCTACACCTTC
>-|TRBV5-6|-|TRBJ1-5
CASSLYVGSGEHDQPQHF
TGTGCCAGCAGCTTGTATGTGGGGTCGGGGGAACACGATCAGCCCCAGCATTTT
>TRBD1|TRBV18|-|TRBJ1-6
CASSPLTGTGAAIRGSPLHF
TGTGCCAGCTCACCCCTTACCGGGACAGGGGCAGCTATCCGAGGCTCACCCCTCCACTTT
>-|TRBV25-1|-|TRBJ2-3
CASRGPFITDTQYF
TGTGCCAGCAGGGGCCCTTTCATCACAGATACGCAGTATTTT
>-|TRBV5-1|-|TRBJ1-6
CASSAAPPVYNSPLHF
TGCGCCAGCAGCGCCGCTCCGCCAGTTTATAATTCACCCCTCCACTTT
>TRBD2|TRBV18|-|TRBJ2-7
CASSPGPSGSSSSFCEQYF
TGTGCCAGCTCTCCAGGGCCTAGCGGGAGTTCGTCTTCCTTTTGCGAGCAGTACTTC
>TRBD2|TRBV4-1|-|TRBJ2-1
CASSQDRLAGLLRFF
TGCGCCAGCAGCCAAGACCGACTAGCGGGACTTCTTCGGTTCTTC
>TRBD1|TRBV29-1|-|TRBJ1-2
CSVEAYRGQGYGYTF
TGCAGCGTTGAGGCCTACAGGGGTCAGGGCTATGGCTACACCTTC
>-|TRBV6-1|-|TRBJ2-7
CASFGEPSSYEQYF
TGTGCCAGCTTCGGAGAGCCCTCTTCCTACGAGCAGTACTTC
>-|TRBV27|-|TRBJ2-7
CASSPETGYAYEQYF
TGTGCCAGCAGTCCCGAGACAGGTTATGCCTACGAGCAGTACTTC
>TRBD2|TRBV4-3|few|TRBJ2-7
CASSQDLGEGSYEQYF
TGCGCCAGCAGCCAAGATTTGGGGGAGGGATCCTACGAGCAGTACTTC
>-|TRBV5-6|once|TRBJ2-4
CASSYRGLAKNIQYF
TGTGCCAGCAGCTACAGGGGACTCGCCAAAAACATTCAGTACTTC
>TRBD2|TRBV12-5|-|TRBJ2-7
CASGVTVEASGLTYEQYF
TGTGCTAGTGGTGTGACCGTAGAGGCTAGCGGGCTAACCTACGAGCAGTACTTC
>TRBD2|TRBV28|-|TRBJ2-7
CASSLAGVPYEQYF
TGTGCCAGCAGTTTAGCGGGGGTCCCCTACGAGCAGTACTTC
>-|TRBV15|-|TRBJ1-5
CATSGGGEGNQPQHF
TGTGCCACCTCTGGTGGAGGGGAGGGAAATCAGCCCCAGCATTTT
>-|TRBV10-1|-|TRBJ2-5
CASRLQETQYF
TGCGCCAGCAGATTACAAGAGACCCAGTACTTC
>TRBD1|TRBV15|-|TRBJ1-2
CATSRGPSGTGPGYTF
TGTGCCACCAGCAGAGGACCATCTGGGACAGGTCCTGGCTACACCTTC
>TRBD1|TRBV13|-|TRBJ2-2
CASSFGTGTTGELFF
TGTGCCAGCAGCTTCGGGACAGGGACCACCGGGGAGCTGTTTTTT
>-|TRBV19|-|TRBJ2-7
CASSIVSGPGAYEQYF
TGTGCCAGTAGTATTGTTTCGGGGCCAGGGGCCTACGAGCAGTACTTC
>TRBD1|TRBV9|-|TRBJ1-1
CASSPPRDRGTEAFF
TGTGCCAGCAGCCCCCCACGGGACAGGGGCACTGAAGCTTTCTTT
>TRBD1|TRBV7-8|-|TRBJ2-7
CASSHPPGTASYEQYF
TGTGCCAGCTCCCACCCGCCGGGGACAGCTTCCTACGAGCAGTACTTC